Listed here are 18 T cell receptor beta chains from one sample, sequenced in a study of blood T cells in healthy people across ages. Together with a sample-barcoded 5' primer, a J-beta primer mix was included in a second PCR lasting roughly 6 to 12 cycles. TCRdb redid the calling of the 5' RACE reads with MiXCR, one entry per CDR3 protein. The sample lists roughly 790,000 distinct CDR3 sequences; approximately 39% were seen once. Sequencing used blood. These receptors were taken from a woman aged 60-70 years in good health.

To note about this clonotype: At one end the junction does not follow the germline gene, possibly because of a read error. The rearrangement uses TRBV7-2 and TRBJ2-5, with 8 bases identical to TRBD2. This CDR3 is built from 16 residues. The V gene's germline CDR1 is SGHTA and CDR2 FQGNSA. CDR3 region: CASSLSVSGIQETQYF. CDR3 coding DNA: TGCGCCAGCAGCTTGTCGGTTAGCGGGATCCAAGAGACCCAGTACTTC.

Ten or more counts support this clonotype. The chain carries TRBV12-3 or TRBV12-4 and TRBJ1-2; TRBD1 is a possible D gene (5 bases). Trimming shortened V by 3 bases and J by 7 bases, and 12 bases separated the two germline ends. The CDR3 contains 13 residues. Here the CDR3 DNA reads TGTGCCAGCAGTTTTACGGGGGTGTCTGGCTACACCTTC. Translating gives CASSFTGVSGYTF.

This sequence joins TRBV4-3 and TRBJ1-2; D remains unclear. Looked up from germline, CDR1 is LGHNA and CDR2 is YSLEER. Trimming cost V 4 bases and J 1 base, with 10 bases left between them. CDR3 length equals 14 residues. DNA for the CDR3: TGCGCCAGCAGCCCGGACGCTTATAACTATGGCTACACCTTC. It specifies CASSPDAYNYGYTF.

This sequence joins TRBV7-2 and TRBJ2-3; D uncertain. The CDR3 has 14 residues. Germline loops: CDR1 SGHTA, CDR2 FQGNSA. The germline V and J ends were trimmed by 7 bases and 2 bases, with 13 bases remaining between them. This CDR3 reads CASTKRQDTDTQYF. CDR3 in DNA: TGTGCCAGCACCAAACGGCAGGACACAGATACGCAGTATTTT.

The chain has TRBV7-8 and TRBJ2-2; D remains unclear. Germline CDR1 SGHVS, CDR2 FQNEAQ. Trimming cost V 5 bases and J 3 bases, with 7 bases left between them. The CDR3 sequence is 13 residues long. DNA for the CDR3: TGTGCCAGCAGCGTACGAGACACCGGGGAGCTGTTTTTT. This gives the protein CASSVRDTGELFF.

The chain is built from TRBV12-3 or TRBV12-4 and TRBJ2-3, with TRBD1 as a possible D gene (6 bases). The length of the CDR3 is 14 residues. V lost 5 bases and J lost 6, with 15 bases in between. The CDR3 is CASSVYRERDTQYF. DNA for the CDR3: TGTGCCAGCAGTGTATACAGGGAAAGGGATACGCAGTATTTT.

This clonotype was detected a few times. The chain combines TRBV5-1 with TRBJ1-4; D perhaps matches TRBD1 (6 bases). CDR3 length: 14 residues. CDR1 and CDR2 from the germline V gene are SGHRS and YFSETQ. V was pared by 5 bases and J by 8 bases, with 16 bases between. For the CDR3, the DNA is TGCGCCAGCAGTTTCTCTCCGGACAGCGAAAAACTGTTTTTT. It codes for CASSFSPDSEKLFF.

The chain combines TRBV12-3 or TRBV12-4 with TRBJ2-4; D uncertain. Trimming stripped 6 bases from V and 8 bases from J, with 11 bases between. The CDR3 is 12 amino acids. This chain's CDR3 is CASSWTQDIQYF. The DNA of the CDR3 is TGTGCCAGCAGCTGGACCCAGGACATTCAGTACTTC.

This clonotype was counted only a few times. The CDR3 spells CASSVDRGLSPLHF. CDR3 nucleotides: TGTGCCAGCAGTGTAGACAGGGGATTATCACCCCTCCACTTT. This chain connects TRBV25-1 to TRBJ1-6, with 8 bases fitting TRBD1. V was pared by 4 bases and J by 10 bases, with 6 bases of the junction left unmatched. The CDR3 extends over 14 amino acids. In germline, CDR1 is MGHDK, CDR2 SYGVNS.

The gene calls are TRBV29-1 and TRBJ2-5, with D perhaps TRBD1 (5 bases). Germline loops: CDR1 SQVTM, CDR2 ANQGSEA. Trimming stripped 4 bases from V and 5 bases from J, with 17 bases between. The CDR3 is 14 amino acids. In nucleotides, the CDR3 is TGCAGCGTTGCCCCGACAGCCATTGGGGAGACCCAGTACTTC. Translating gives CSVAPTAIGETQYF.

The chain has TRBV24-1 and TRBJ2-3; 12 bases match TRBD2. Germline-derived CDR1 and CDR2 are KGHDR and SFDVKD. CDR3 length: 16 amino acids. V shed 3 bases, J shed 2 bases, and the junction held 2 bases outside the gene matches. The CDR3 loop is CATSDGTSGYTDTQYF. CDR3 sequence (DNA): TGTGCCACCAGTGATGGGACTAGCGGGTACACAGATACGCAGTATTTT.

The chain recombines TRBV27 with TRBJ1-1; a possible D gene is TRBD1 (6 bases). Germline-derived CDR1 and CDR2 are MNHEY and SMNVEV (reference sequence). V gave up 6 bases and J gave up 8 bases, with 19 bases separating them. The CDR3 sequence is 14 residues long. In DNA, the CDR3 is TGTGCCAGCAGATCGGCGGGGGAAAGGGGGGAAGCTTTCTTT. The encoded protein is CASRSAGERGEAFF.

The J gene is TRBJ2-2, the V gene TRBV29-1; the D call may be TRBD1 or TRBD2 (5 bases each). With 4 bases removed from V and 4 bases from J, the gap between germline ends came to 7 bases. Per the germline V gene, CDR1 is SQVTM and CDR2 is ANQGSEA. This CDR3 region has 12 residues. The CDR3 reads CSVVRGTGELFF. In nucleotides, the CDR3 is TGCAGCGTTGTGAGGGGCACCGGGGAGCTGTTTTTT.

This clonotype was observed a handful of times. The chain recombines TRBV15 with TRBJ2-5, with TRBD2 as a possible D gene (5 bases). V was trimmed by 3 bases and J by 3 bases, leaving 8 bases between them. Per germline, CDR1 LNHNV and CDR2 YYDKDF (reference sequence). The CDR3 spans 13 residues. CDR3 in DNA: TGTGCCACCAGCAGGGACTTGGAAGAGACCCAGTACTTC. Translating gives CATSRDLEETQYF. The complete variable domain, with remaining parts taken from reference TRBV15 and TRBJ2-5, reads DAMVIQNPRYQVTQFGKPVTLSCSQTLNHNVMYWYQQKSSQAPKLLFHYYDKDFNNEADTPDNFQSRRPNTSFCFLDIRSPGLGDTAMYLCATSRDLEETQYFGPGTRLLVL.

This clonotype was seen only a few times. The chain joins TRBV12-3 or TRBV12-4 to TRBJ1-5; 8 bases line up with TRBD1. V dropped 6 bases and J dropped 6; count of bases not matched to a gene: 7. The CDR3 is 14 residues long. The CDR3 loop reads CASSVGQGGQPQHF. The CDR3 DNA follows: TGTGCCAGCAGCGTAGGACAGGGCGGTCAGCCCCAGCATTTT.

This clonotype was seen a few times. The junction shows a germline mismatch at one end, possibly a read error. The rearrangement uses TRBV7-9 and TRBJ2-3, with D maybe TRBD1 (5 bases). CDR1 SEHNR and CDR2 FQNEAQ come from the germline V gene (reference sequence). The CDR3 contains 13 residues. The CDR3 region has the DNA TGTGCCAGCAGGTTAGGGGCCACAGATACGCAGTATTTT. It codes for CASRLGATDTQYF.

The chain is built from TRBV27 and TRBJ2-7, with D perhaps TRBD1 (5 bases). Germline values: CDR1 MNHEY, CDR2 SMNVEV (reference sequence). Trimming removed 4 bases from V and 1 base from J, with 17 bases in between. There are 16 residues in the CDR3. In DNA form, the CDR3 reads TGTGCCAGCAGTTCTACTCCAGTAGGGGCATCCTACGAGCAGTACTTC. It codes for CASSSTPVGASYEQYF.

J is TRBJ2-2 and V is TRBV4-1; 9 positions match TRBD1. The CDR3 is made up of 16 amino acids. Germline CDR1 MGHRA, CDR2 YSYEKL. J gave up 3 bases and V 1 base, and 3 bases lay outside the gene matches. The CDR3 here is CASSQVWDRDTGELFF. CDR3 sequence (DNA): TGCGCCAGCAGCCAAGTCTGGGACAGGGACACCGGGGAGCTGTTTTTT.